These 2 T cell receptor beta chains were all obtained from the same sample, sequenced in a study of cytomegalovirus exposure and HLA in healthy donors. This table comes from immunoSEQ multiplex PCR, and its TCRdb copy is limited to in-frame clones, with some not included. The sample has roughly 120,000 clones; around 85% are singletons. The sequencing sample was made of PBMCs. All receptors come from a man aged 18-30 years in good health and CMV-seropositive.

This chain joins TRBV30 and TRBJ1-1, with TRBD1 matching over 12 bases. From germline, CDR1 is GTSNPN and CDR2 SVGIG (reference sequence). The CDR3 covers 14 residues. V trimming: 2 bases; J trimming: 6 bases; junction bases outside the gene matches: 4. This CDR3 reads CAWSYGTGGPEAFF. The CDR3 bases are TGTGCCTGGAGTTATGGGACAGGGGGCCCTGAAGCTTTCTTT.

V and J are TRBV19 and TRBJ1-5; a weak D match, TRBD1 (5 bases). Trimming took 8 bases from V and 2 from J, leaving 13 bases between them. Germline V CDR1 and CDR2: LNHDA, SQIVND (reference sequence). The CDR3 is made up of 14 amino acids. The CDR3 loop is CASAGYLGNQPQHF. The CDR3 nucleotides read TGTGCCAGTGCAGGGTACTTGGGCAATCAGCCCCAGCATTTT.